Each of the 16 T cell receptor beta chains below was sequenced from the same sample in a study of PD-1 blockade in classical Hodgkin lymphoma. Here immunoSEQ multiplex PCR was the method, and the copy in TCRdb shows in-frame clones only, minus some. Of about 14,000 clones in the sample, around 83% were seen once. Relapse after autologous stem cell transplantation occurred in every patient, and brentuximab vedotin exposure varied. Sequencing used peripheral blood mononuclear cells (PBMCs), obtained before the second cycle of nivolumab. These receptor sequences come from a human donor with classical Hodgkin lymphoma.

The genes are TRBV10-3 and TRBJ1-2; D is uncertain. The CDR3 runs to 16 residues. V gave up 5 bases and J gave up 0 bases, with 16 bases separating them. Germline assignment: CDR1 ENHRY and CDR2 SYGVKD. CDR3 sequence (DNA): TGTGCCATCAGTTCCCAAGGACGGAGGTCTAACTATGGCTACACCTTC. This gives the protein CAISSQGRRSNYGYTF.

In its sample, this clone was seen a few times. The V gene is TRBV5-1, the J gene TRBJ1-6; D possibly corresponds to TRBD1 (5 bases). The CDR3 has 15 residues. In germline, CDR1 is SGHRS, CDR2 YFSETQ. Trimming removed 0 bases at V and 13 bases at J, with 17 bases between. For the CDR3, the DNA is TGCGCCAGCAGCTTGGATTTGGGGGGACCTTTGCCCCTCCACTTT. Encoded protein: CASSLDLGGPLPLHF.

The chain couples TRBV7-3 to TRBJ2-1; D uncertain. The CDR3 is 13 amino acids. V was shortened by 3 bases and J by 10 bases, with 13 bases between the two germline ends. Looked up from germline, CDR1 is SGHTA and CDR2 is FQGTGA. CDR3 amino acids: CASSFLVDSEQFF. The CDR3 region has the DNA TGTGCCAGCAGCTTCCTCGTAGATTCCGAGCAGTTCTTC.

The CDR3 sequence: CASSPRTGNTGELFF. Here the CDR3 DNA reads TGTGCCAGCTCACCTAGGACAGGGAACACCGGGGAGCTGTTTTTT. This chain connects TRBV18 to TRBJ2-2, with 7 bases fitting TRBD1. The germline gives CDR1 KGHSH, CDR2 LQKENI. The CDR3 runs 15 residues. Germline trimming cut 3 bases from V and 1 base from J; bases unmatched to any gene: 2.

This clone was counted a single time. V is TRBV6-5 and J is TRBJ1-5; the D is unclear. Germline loops: CDR1 MNHEY, CDR2 SVGAGI. CDR3 length: 14 amino acids. Trimming removed 4 bases from V and 0 bases from J, with 7 bases in between. CDR3 DNA: TGTGCCAGCAGTTTATTGGGTAGCAATCAGCCCCAGCATTTT. It yields the protein CASSLLGSNQPQHF.

The CDR3 sequence: CASRDRFGGNQPQHF. The CDR3 DNA sequence: TGTGCCAGTAGGGACAGGTTCGGTGGCAATCAGCCCCAGCATTTT. The V gene is TRBV19, the J gene TRBJ1-5; 7 bases are shared with TRBD1. CDR1 is LNHDA, CDR2 SQIVND, per germline (reference sequence). V trimming: 6 bases; J trimming: 2 bases; junction bases outside the gene matches: 7. The length of the CDR3 is 15 residues.

This clone was counted only a few times. The rearrangement uses TRBV7-9 and TRBJ1-3; D not resolved. This CDR3 region has 14 residues. Trimming shortened V by 6 bases and J by 0 bases, and 9 bases separated the two germline ends. The germline gives CDR1 SEHNR, CDR2 FQNEAQ (reference sequence). In nucleotides, the CDR3 is TGTGCCAGCAGTCACCTCGGCTCTGGAAACACCATATATTTT. Its protein is CASSHLGSGNTIYF.

A few counts support this clone. V usage is TRBV11-2 and J usage is TRBJ2-3; D possibly matches TRBD1 or TRBD2 (5 bases each). V lost 0 bases, J lost 1 base, and 8 bases lay in between. Germline CDR1 reads SGHAT; CDR2 reads FQNNGV. The CDR3 spans 15 residues. CDR3 nucleotide sequence: TGTGCCAGCAGCTTAGAAACGGGGCGCACAGATACGCAGTATTTT. Amino acid sequence: CASSLETGRTDTQYF.

The CDR3 spells CSVRSSGNTIYF. The CDR3, as DNA: TGCAGCGTAAGGAGCTCTGGAAACACCATATATTTT. The chain uses TRBV29-1 and TRBJ1-3; D not certain. The CDR3 spans 12 residues. Germline V gives CDR1 SQVTM, CDR2 ANQGSEA. The V end was cut by 6 bases, the J end by 0 bases, with 6 bases between.

The chain links TRBV19 to TRBJ2-6; no reliable D call. CDR3 length: 15 residues. Germline CDR1 is LNHDA and CDR2 is SQIVND (reference sequence). Trimming pared 3 bases from V and 1 base from J, leaving 7 bases between. Written as DNA, the CDR3 is TGTGCCAGTAGTATCATTGGGTCTGGGGCCAACGTCCTGACTTTC. Translated: CASSIIGSGANVLTF.

The genes are TRBV2 and TRBJ1-1; possibly TRBD1 for D (6 bases). This CDR3 spans 16 amino acids. The germline CDR1 and CDR2 sequences are SNHLY and FYNNEI. The V end was cut by 7 bases, the J end by 6 bases, with 24 bases between. CDR3 bases: TGTGCCAGCACCCCCGGTTGGGACACAGGCAGGGCTGAAGCTTTCTTT. Amino acids: CASTPGWDTGRAEAFF.

V and J are TRBV5-6 and TRBJ2-1, with no clear D. Trimming left V 0 bases short and J 4 bases short, with 2 bases between. Looked up from germline, CDR1 is SGHDT and CDR2 is YYEEEE. The CDR3 has 12 residues. The CDR3 coding sequence is TGTGCCAGCAGCTTGGAGTACAATGAGCAGTTCTTC. This encodes CASSLEYNEQFF.

The chain combines TRBV4-3 with TRBJ2-5, with D hard to call. The CDR3 extends over 15 amino acids. Trimming removed 0 bases at V and 7 bases at J, with 15 bases between. Per the germline V gene, CDR1 is LGHNA and CDR2 is YSLEER. CDR3 nucleotide sequence: TGCGCCAGCAGCCAAGATTCGGTCCCTACGGGGACCCAGTACTTC. Protein sequence: CASSQDSVPTGTQYF.

This chain links TRBV7-2 with TRBJ2-5, with 8 bases matching TRBD1. The V gene's germline CDR1 is SGHTA and CDR2 FQGNSA. This CDR3 contains 15 residues. V lost 5 bases and J lost 4; bases outside the gene matches: 9. The CDR3 coding sequence is TGTGCCAGCAGCGTCGGACAGGGAGTGGGAGAGACCCAGTACTTC. Amino acid sequence: CASSVGQGVGETQYF.

The chain carries TRBV9 and TRBJ1-2; D possibly corresponds to TRBD1 (6 bases). The CDR3 is 16 amino acids. The ends were cut back, 3 bases at V and 3 bases at J, with 18 bases in the middle. Germline CDR1 and CDR2: SGDLS and YYNGEE. The CDR3 protein is CASSAGGGREDYGYTF. The CDR3 DNA sequence: TGTGCCAGCAGCGCCGGGGGGGGGCGCGAAGACTATGGCTACACCTTC.

The chain recombines TRBV15 with TRBJ1-4; D call uncertain. The germline V gene has CDR1 LNHNV and CDR2 YYDKDF (reference sequence). V was clipped by 0 bases and J by 0 bases, with 8 bases between them. The CDR3 is made up of 16 amino acids. This CDR3 reads CATSRDRASTNEKLFF. The CDR3 coding sequence is TGTGCCACCAGCAGAGATCGGGCCTCAACTAATGAAAAACTGTTTTTT.